These 22 T cell receptor beta chains were all obtained from the same sample, sequenced in a study of cytomegalovirus exposure and HLA in healthy donors. The table came from immunoSEQ multiplex PCR; TCRdb's copy has only in-frame clones and leaves some out. The sample consists of roughly 260,000 clones, around 91% of them appearing once. Input material: PBMCs. Receptors were obtained from a woman between 18 and 29 years old in good health and CMV-seronegative.

This CDR3 is CASSAGTGKILNTEAFF. The CDR3 nucleotides read TGTGCCAGCAGTGCCGGGACAGGGAAGATTTTGAACACTGAAGCTTTCTTT. The chain couples TRBV2 to TRBJ1-1; 9 bases agree with TRBD1. The CDR3 extends over 17 amino acids. V gave up 4 bases and J gave up 0 bases; unmatched junction bases: 9. Per germline, CDR1 SNHLY and CDR2 FYNNEI.

The genes are TRBV6-1 and TRBJ2-1; 7 positions match TRBD1. Looked up from germline, CDR1 is MNHNS and CDR2 is SASEGT. This CDR3 is 14 amino acids long. V was clipped by 2 bases and J by 9 bases; unmatched bases: 7. Here the CDR3 DNA reads TGTGCCAGCAGTGAATACGACAGGGCCGGTGAGCAGTTCTTC. Translated, it gives CASSEYDRAGEQFF.

The gene calls are TRBV5-8 and TRBJ2-7; no clear D. V dropped 4 bases and J dropped 7 bases, with 9 bases sitting between them. CDR3 length: 11 amino acids. Looked up from germline, CDR1 is SGHTS and CDR2 is YDEGEE. The CDR3 reads CASSRVGEQYV. CDR3 DNA sequence: TGTGCCAGCAGCCGTGTAGGAGAGCAGTACGTC.

The V gene is TRBV19, the J gene TRBJ2-7; 7 bases fit TRBD1. The length of the CDR3 is 12 residues. With 10 bases clipped from V and 2 bases from J, the junction kept 5 bases outside the gene matches. Germline-derived CDR1 and CDR2 are LNHDA and SQIVND (reference sequence). The CDR3 reads CATQGDAYEQYF. Here the CDR3 DNA reads TGTGCCACCCAGGGGGATGCCTACGAGCAGTACTTC.

The chain joins TRBV2 to TRBJ2-3, with TRBD2 identical over 7 bases. This CDR3 has 14 residues. CDR1 is SNHLY and CDR2 is FYNNEI in the germline V gene. V trimming: 3 bases; J trimming: 3 bases; junction bases outside the gene matches: 3. The CDR3 DNA is TGTGCCAGCAGTGATTTTAGCGGGACAGATACGCAGTATTTT. It specifies CASSDFSGTDTQYF.

The rearrangement uses TRBV6-6 and TRBJ2-1; TRBD2 aligns across 14 bases. The CDR3 contains 16 residues. The ends lost 6 bases at V and 5 bases at J; junction bases unmatched: 6. Germline-derived CDR1 and CDR2 are MNHNY and SVGAGI (reference sequence). The CDR3: CASRWTSGGTDNEQFF. The CDR3 nucleotides are TGTGCCAGCAGGTGGACTAGCGGGGGGACAGACAATGAGCAGTTCTTC.

This chain connects TRBV6-6 to TRBJ2-3; weak D call: TRBD1 (5 bases). CDR3 length: 16 residues. Germline CDR1 MNHNY, CDR2 SVGAGI (reference sequence). V dropped 6 bases and J dropped 1 base, with 17 bases sitting between them. Here the CDR3 DNA reads TGTGCCAGCAGATATTCCTCAGGGCGAGGCACAGATACGCAGTATTTT. Amino acids: CASRYSSGRGTDTQYF.

The gene calls are TRBV5-4 and TRBJ2-5, with 8 bases identical to TRBD1. The germline V gene encodes CDR1 SGHNT and CDR2 YYREEE (reference sequence). The length of the CDR3 is 16 residues. The V and J ends lost 3 bases and 6 bases, in that order; junction bases with no gene match: 13. CDR3 in amino acids: CASSSSGKTGVKTQYF. In DNA form, the CDR3 reads TGTGCCAGCAGCTCCTCCGGGAAGACAGGGGTGAAGACCCAGTACTTC.

V usage is TRBV5-1 and J usage is TRBJ2-7, with D possibly TRBD1 on 6 matching bases. The CDR3 is made up of 14 amino acids. V lost 0 bases, J lost 2 bases, and 9 bases lay in between. CDR1 and CDR2 from the germline V gene are SGHRS and YFSETQ. The CDR3 nucleotides are TGCGCCAGCAGCTTGGCAGGGGCCCCCTACGAGCAGTACGTC. Translated: CASSLAGAPYEQYV.

The V call is TRBV30, the J call TRBJ2-3; TRBD1 is a possible D gene (6 bases). The CDR3 sequence is 14 residues long. Germline V gives CDR1 GTSNPN, CDR2 SVGIG (reference sequence). V dropped 1 base and J dropped 3 bases, with 11 bases sitting between them. The CDR3: CAWSGTQGTDTQYF. The CDR3 nucleotides read TGTGCCTGGAGTGGGACACAGGGAACAGATACGCAGTATTTT.

V gene TRBV15 combines with J gene TRBJ1-1; no clear D. Trimming stripped 2 bases from V and 8 bases from J, with 12 bases between. The CDR3 length is 13 residues. CDR1 and CDR2 (germline): LNHNV, YYDKDF (reference sequence). CDR3 sequence reads: CATSRSLEGEAFF. For the CDR3, the DNA is TGTGCCACCAGCAGATCATTGGAGGGAGAAGCTTTCTTT. The complete variable domain, with remaining parts taken from reference TRBV15 and TRBJ1-1, reads DAMVIQNPRYQVTQFGKPVTLSCSQTLNHNVMYWYQQKSSQAPKLLFHYYDKDFNNEADTPDNFQSRRPNTSFCFLDIRSPGLGDTAMYLCATSRSLEGEAFFGQGTRLTVV.

This clone was observed a handful of times. The genes are TRBV30 and TRBJ1-1; no reliable D call. The CDR3 extends over 13 amino acids. V lost 2 bases to trimming and J lost 5 bases, with 12 bases between them. Germline V gene lookup returns CDR1 GTSNPN and CDR2 SVGIG (reference sequence). The CDR3 here is CAWSSNGGTEAFF. DNA for the CDR3: TGTGCCTGGAGTTCCAATGGCGGAACTGAAGCTTTCTTT. Complete variable domain (other parts from reference TRBV30 and TRBJ1-1): SQTIHQWPATLVQPVGSPLSLECTVEGTSNPNLYWYRQAAGRGLQLLFYSVGIGQISSEVPQNLSASRPQDRQFILSSKKLLLSDSGFYLCAWSSNGGTEAFFGQGTRLTVV.

The rearrangement uses TRBV9 and TRBJ2-5; the match to TRBD1 covers 12 bases. Per the germline V gene, CDR1 is SGDLS and CDR2 is YYNGEE. CDR3 length: 15 amino acids. The ends lost 3 bases at V and 5 bases at J; junction bases unmatched: 5. The CDR3 coding sequence is TGTGCCAGCAGCGCTTCCGGGACAGGGGGCGAGACCCAGTACTTC. Amino acids: CASSASGTGGETQYF.

This chain uses TRBV10-2 with TRBJ2-2; weak D call: TRBD1 (5 bases). Germline V CDR1 and CDR2: WSHSY, SAAADI. This CDR3 has 14 amino acids. Trimming removed 5 bases from V and 5 bases from J, with 12 bases in between. The CDR3 region is CASSFQGFTGELFF. The CDR3 DNA sequence: TGCGCCAGCAGTTTTCAGGGATTTACCGGGGAGCTGTTTTTT.

J is TRBJ1-1 and V is TRBV20-1; D unresolved. Per the germline V gene, CDR1 is DFQATT and CDR2 is SNEGSKA (reference sequence). The V and J ends lost 7 bases and 2 bases respectively, with 8 bases between them. The CDR3 is 11 amino acids. DNA of the CDR3: TGCAGTGAATTCGTCAACACTGAAGCTTTCTTT. Its protein product is CSEFVNTEAFF.

This clone showed up just once. The chain joins TRBV5-1 to TRBJ2-2, with D possibly TRBD2 on 5 matching bases. The CDR3 is 16 amino acids. CDR1 and CDR2 from the germline V gene are SGHRS and YFSETQ. Trimming cost V 1 base and J 5 bases, with 15 bases left between them. The CDR3 nucleotides read TGCGCCAGCAGCTTGAGCGGCCCCGGAGATACCGGGGAGCTGTTTTTT. The encoded protein is CASSLSGPGDTGELFF.

This chain uses TRBV4-3 with TRBJ2-1; 14 bases align to TRBD2. Germline CDR1 LGHNA, CDR2 YSLEER. The V segment lost 7 bases and the J segment 8 bases; nucleotides outside the gene matches: 10. CDR3 length equals 16 residues. This CDR3 reads CASTLRLAGGMDEQFF. The DNA of the CDR3 is TGCGCCAGCACCCTCCGACTAGCGGGGGGGATGGATGAGCAGTTCTTC.

V is TRBV5-1 and J is TRBJ2-3; no clear D gene. V lost 0 bases, J lost 2 bases, and 7 bases lay in between. CDR3 length: 14 residues. Germline lookup yields CDR1 SGHRS and CDR2 YFSETQ. The CDR3 protein is CASSLAVPTDTQYF. The CDR3 nucleotides read TGCGCCAGCAGCTTGGCGGTACCCACAGATACGCAGTATTTT.

Note on this clone: Other nucleotide sequences from this sample produce the same CDR3. The V call is TRBV27, the J call TRBJ1-5, with unresolved D. Germline V gene lookup returns CDR1 MNHEY and CDR2 SMNVEV (reference sequence). The CDR3 consists of 13 residues. V was shortened by 0 bases and J by 4 bases, with 4 bases between the two germline ends. In DNA form, the CDR3 reads TGTGCCAGCAGTTTATCGAGAAATCAGCCCCAGCATTTT. It specifies CASSLSRNQPQHF.

This clone was seen once. The chain carries TRBV14 and TRBJ2-5; 9 bases match TRBD2. The CDR3 extends over 14 amino acids. Losses at the gene ends were 4 bases for V and 14 bases for J; bases not matched to a gene: 14. In germline, CDR1 is SGHDN, CDR2 FVKESK. The CDR3 spells CASSRAELTSGPYF. As DNA, the CDR3 is TGTGCCAGCAGCCGAGCGGAGTTGACTAGCGGACCATACTTC.

V is TRBV5-6 and J is TRBJ1-6, with D possibly matching TRBD1 (6 bases). The ends were cut back, 4 bases at V and 0 bases at J, with 11 bases in the middle. Germline V CDR1 and CDR2: SGHDT, YYEEEE. This CDR3 has 16 amino acids. The CDR3 here is CASSPRGSSYNSPLHF. The CDR3 nucleotides are TGTGCCAGCAGCCCCAGGGGAAGCTCCTATAATTCACCCCTCCACTTT.

The rearrangement joins TRBV4-1 to TRBJ2-5; D perhaps matches TRBD1 (6 bases). Germline lookup yields CDR1 MGHRA and CDR2 YSYEKL. Trimming shortened V by 4 bases and J by 10 bases, and 10 bases separated the two germline ends. This CDR3 is built from 11 residues. CDR3 loop: CASSPGQLQYF. For the CDR3, the DNA is TGCGCCAGCAGCCCGGGACAACTCCAGTACTTC.